These 14 T cell receptor beta chains came from one sample sequenced in a study of T cells in Graves' hyperthyroidism and ophthalmopathy. RNA transcripts were the template for amplifying TCR beta CDR3 regions. Primed by the HTBI set, a first-round RT-PCR was run on the TCR CDR3. TCRdb analysed the multiplex PCR reads with MiXCR anew, one entry per CDR3 protein. The sample shows 700,000 or so distinct CDR3 sequences, about 14% of them seen only once. Sequencing was done on a sample of blood. All receptors derive from a woman aged 45-65 years with Graves' ophthalmopathy.

The table lists this clonotype with many counts. The J gene is TRBJ2-2, the V gene TRBV11-1, with 7 bases that match TRBD1. The trim removed 5 bases at V and 7 bases at J, leaving 10 bases unmatched. CDR3 size: 15 residues. The germline CDR1 and CDR2 sequences are SGHAT and FQDESV (reference sequence). CDR3: CASSRLTGFDGELFF. As DNA, the CDR3 is TGTGCCAGCAGCCGGTTGACAGGGTTCGACGGGGAGCTGTTTTTT.

This clonotype was observed many times. This rearrangement joins TRBV30 to TRBJ1-5, with D uncertain. Trimming pared 2 bases from V and 1 base from J, leaving 6 bases between. Germline assignment: CDR1 GTSNPN and CDR2 SVGIG (reference sequence). The CDR3 contains 13 residues. The CDR3 nucleotides are TGTGCCTGGAGTAAGGGAAGCAATCAGCCCCAGCATTTT. It encodes CAWSKGSNQPQHF.

The sample holds a few counts of this clonotype. The chain links TRBV5-8 to TRBJ2-3; 10 bases are shared with TRBD2. V dropped 4 bases and J dropped 8; count of bases not matched to a gene: 10. CDR3 length: 15 residues. Germline V lookup: CDR1 SGHTS, CDR2 YDEGEE. The CDR3 sequence is CASSPGGLAGATQYF. DNA for the CDR3: TGTGCCAGCAGCCCGGGGGGGCTAGCGGGAGCTACGCAGTATTTT.

A word on this clonotype: At one end, the junction sequence differs from germline, possibly due to a read error. The V call is TRBV11-2, the J call TRBJ2-5; 9 nucleotides align to TRBD1. The CDR3 is 15 amino acids. Germline V CDR1 and CDR2: SGHAT, FQNNGV. The CDR3 protein is CASSIDRGIQETQYF. Here the CDR3 DNA reads TGTGCCAGCAGCATAGACAGGGGGATTCAAGAGACCCAGTACTTC.

The chain links TRBV24-1 to TRBJ2-2; D not certain. The CDR3 covers 13 residues. The V and J ends lost 9 bases and 0 bases respectively, with 7 bases between them. Germline V gene lookup returns CDR1 KGHDR and CDR2 SFDVKD. The CDR3 DNA follows: TGTGCCACCTCCAGAACGAACACCGGGGAGCTGTTTTTT. This translates into CATSRTNTGELFF.

The gene calls are TRBV27 and TRBJ2-7; 10 nucleotides line up with TRBD2. Germline loops: CDR1 MNHEY, CDR2 SMNVEV (reference sequence). The CDR3 has 15 residues. J was trimmed by 2 bases and V by 4 bases; bases with no gene match: 5. CDR3 sequence: CASSYLAGETYEQYF. The CDR3 DNA reads TGTGCCAGCAGTTATCTAGCGGGAGAGACCTACGAGCAGTACTTC.

This clonotype was recorded many times. This chain joins TRBV7-8 and TRBJ1-3; the D gene is possibly TRBD1 (5 bases). The V end was cut by 0 bases, the J end by 0 bases, with 9 bases between. Germline values: CDR1 SGHVS, CDR2 FQNEAQ. This CDR3 is 16 amino acids long. DNA for the CDR3: TGTGCCAGCAGCTTAGCCCCTACAGGCTCTGGAAACACCATATATTTT. The encoded protein is CASSLAPTGSGNTIYF.

This clonotype came up many times. The chain employs TRBV11-2 and TRBJ2-2; 10 bases align to TRBD2. Germline assignment: CDR1 SGHAT and CDR2 FQNNGV. The V gene end was trimmed by 4 bases and the J gene end by 2 bases; junction bases not matched to a gene: 4. This CDR3 has 16 residues. The DNA for the CDR3 is TGTGCCAGCAGCTACCGACTAGCGGGTAACACCGGGGAGCTGTTTTTT. Amino acids: CASSYRLAGNTGELFF.

This clonotype was observed many times. CDR3 coding DNA: TGTGCCAGCAGTTCCGGGACAGCCACCGGGGAGCTGTTTTTT. It specifies CASSSGTATGELFF. The chain is built from TRBV6-2 or TRBV6-3 and TRBJ2-2; 7 bases map to TRBD1. The V segment lost 4 bases and the J segment 4 bases; nucleotides outside the gene matches: 3. CDR1 is MNHEY, CDR2 SVGEGT, per germline. The CDR3 totals 14 residues.

DNA for the CDR3: TGTGCCAGCAGTGTTGACGGGAGGGCCTACAATGAGCAGTTCTTC. Amino acids: CASSVDGRAYNEQFF. This chain uses TRBV6-1 with TRBJ2-1, with TRBD2 identical over 8 bases. The trim removed 4 bases at V and 2 bases at J, leaving 4 bases unmatched. CDR1 and CDR2 (germline): MNHNS, SASEGT. CDR3 length: 15 residues.

The chain employs TRBV20-1 and TRBJ2-3; tentatively, D is TRBD2 (6 bases). V lost 3 bases to trimming and J lost 0 bases, with 10 bases between them. CDR1 is DFQATT and CDR2 is SNEGSKA in the germline V gene (reference sequence). CDR3 length: 14 amino acids. CDR3 sequence reads: CSASGGRSTDTQYF. The CDR3 DNA reads as TGCAGTGCTAGCGGAGGGAGGAGCACAGATACGCAGTATTTT.

The sample holds many counts of this clonotype. This chain links TRBV5-1 with TRBJ1-2; D is unresolved. V lost 0 bases, J lost 1 base, and 13 bases lay in between. Germline CDR1 reads SGHRS; CDR2 reads YFSETQ. CDR3 length equals 16 residues. The DNA of the CDR3 is TGCGCCAGCAGCTTGGAAGGCGGGAGTGGTAACTATGGCTACACCTTC. It codes for CASSLEGGSGNYGYTF.

This clonotype was found many times. The rearrangement joins TRBV20-1 to TRBJ2-1; 11 bases fit TRBD2. CDR1 and CDR2 (germline): DFQATT, SNEGSKA (reference sequence). V lost 6 bases, J lost 8 bases, and 6 bases stayed unmatched. This CDR3 contains 13 residues. CDR3: CSARLAGMDEQFF. The CDR3 DNA sequence: TGCAGTGCGAGACTAGCGGGAATGGATGAGCAGTTCTTC.

This clonotype was detected many times. This rearrangement joins TRBV2 to TRBJ1-3; no reliable D call. Between the trimmed V and J ends, which lost 4 bases and 0 bases, there was a span of 16 bases. The CDR3 runs to 17 residues. Germline V gives CDR1 SNHLY, CDR2 FYNNEI. The CDR3 DNA reads TGTGCCAGCAGTGCCTCCCCTTACGAGCTCTCTGGAAACACCATATATTTT. Its translation is CASSASPYELSGNTIYF.